A selection of T cell receptor beta chains follows, all from one sample in a study of cytomegalovirus exposure and HLA in healthy donors. Measured with immunoSEQ multiplex PCR; TCRdb has only the in-frame clones, and not every one. The table records some 130,000 clones, roughly 70% of them present only once. Material for sequencing was PBMCs. Receptors were obtained from a man aged 35-49 years in good health and CMV-seronegative. Both conserved end residues are part of each CDR3. Each record gives: clone size, J gene, V gene, D gene, CDR3 protein, CDR3 DNA. The D gene is left open where the match is weak. Size tells how often a clone was seen (once, few, many) or the class of an expanded clone, and some rows leave it out.

>-|TRBJ1-6|TRBV28|-
CASSFAAGKSPLHF
TGTGCCAGCAGTTTTGCTGCCGGGAAGTCACCCCTCCACTTT
>once|TRBJ2-7|TRBV18|-
CASSPRLEEYEQYF
TGTGCCAGCTCACCACGGCTCGAGGAATACGAGCAGTACTTC
>-|TRBJ2-7|TRBV7-6|TRBD1
CASSPPGQGFEQYF
TGTGCCAGCAGCCCCCCGGGACAGGGGTTCGAGCAGTACTTC
>-|TRBJ1-1|TRBV4-1|TRBD1
CASSQDRGRGRNTEAFF
TGCGCCAGCAGCCAAGATCGGGGCAGGGGGCGGAACACTGAAGCTTTCTTT
>-|TRBJ2-7|TRBV10-3|TRBD2
CAISGASGTYEQYF
TGTGCCATCAGTGGGGCTAGCGGAACCTACGAGCAGTACTTC
>-|TRBJ2-7|TRBV28|-
CASSLWATSSYEQYF
TGTGCCAGCAGTTTGTGGGCGACGAGCTCCTACGAGCAGTACTTC
>-|TRBJ1-5|TRBV5-5|-
CASSLNGEVSQPQHF
TGTGCCAGCAGCTTGAACGGGGAGGTCAGTCAGCCCCAGCATTTT
>-|TRBJ2-3|TRBV9|-
CASSGGPTDTQYF
TGTGCCAGCAGCGGTGGCCCCACAGATACGCAGTATTTT
>-|TRBJ1-2|TRBV15|-
CATSRDRGALNYGYTF
TGTGCCACCAGCAGAGATCGGGGGGCCCTTAACTATGGCTACACCTTC
>-|TRBJ1-6|TRBV11-2|TRBD1
CASSLWGQTYNSPLHF
TGTGCCAGCAGCCTGTGGGGACAGACCTATAATTCACCCCTCCACTTT
>-|TRBJ2-5|TRBV14|TRBD1
CASSRQGAQETQYF
TGTGCCAGCAGTCGTCAGGGGGCCCAAGAGACCCAGTACTTC
>-|TRBJ1-3|TRBV7-2|TRBD1
CASSLNRGAGNTIYF
TGTGCCAGCAGCCTAAACAGGGGGGCCGGAAACACCATATATTTT
>-|TRBJ2-3|TRBV6-4|-
CASSEQHTDTQYF
TGTGCCAGCAGTGAACAACACACAGATACGCAGTATTTT
>-|TRBJ2-1|TRBV18|TRBD1
CASSPGTGSDEQFF
TGTGCCAGCTCACCGGGGACAGGGTCCGATGAGCAGTTCTTC
>-|TRBJ2-2|TRBV6-4|-
CASSENPRGELFF
TGTGCCAGCAGTGAAAACCCCCGGGGGGAGCTGTTTTTT
>-|TRBJ2-5|TRBV5-1|-
CASSRNRVLETQYF
TGCGCCAGCAGCCGTAACAGGGTACTGGAGACCCAGTACTTC
>-|TRBJ2-1|TRBV27|TRBD2
CASAPLTSGIYNEQFF
TGTGCCAGCGCCCCACTGACTAGCGGGATCTACAATGAGCAGTTCTTC
>-|TRBJ1-2|TRBV2|-
CASRRTTPNYGYTF
TGTGCCAGCAGGAGGACTACCCCCAACTATGGCTACACCTTC
>-|TRBJ2-7|TRBV4-3|-
CASSYRLAYEQYF
TGCGCCAGCAGCTATCGACTAGCCTACGAGCAGTACTTC
>-|TRBJ2-1|TRBV7-9|TRBD1
CASSLGPGQGTEQFF
TGTGCCAGCAGCTTAGGTCCGGGACAGGGGACTGAGCAGTTCTTC
>-|TRBJ2-1|TRBV5-1|TRBD1
CASSATGNNEQFF
TGCGCCAGCAGCGCGACAGGGAACAATGAGCAGTTCTTC
>-|TRBJ2-4|TRBV7-9|TRBD1
CASSRDSVLQNIQYF
TGTGCCAGCAGCAGGGACAGCGTACTTCAAAACATTCAGTACTTC
>-|TRBJ2-1|TRBV30|TRBD2
CAWSVRGGRRNEQFF
TGTGCCTGGAGTGTACGGGGCGGGAGGAGGAATGAGCAGTTCTTC
>once|TRBJ1-1|TRBV7-9|-
CASSLGGGGMNTEAFF
TGTGCCAGCAGCTTAGGGGGGGGAGGGATGAACACTGAAGCTTTCTTT
>-|TRBJ2-7|TRBV5-6|-
CASSHRNPYEQYF
TGTGCCAGCAGCCACAGAAATCCCTACGAGCAGTACTTC
>-|TRBJ1-4|TRBV7-2|TRBD1
CASSPRQGNGEKLFF
TGTGCCAGCAGCCCCCGACAGGGTAACGGCGAAAAACTGTTTTTT
>-|TRBJ1-5|TRBV19|TRBD1
CASSGTGGNQPQHF
TGTGCCAGTAGTGGGACAGGAGGCAATCAGCCCCAGCATTTT
>-|TRBJ2-7|TRBV5-4|TRBD2
CASRAGTSVEQYF
TGTGCCAGCAGGGCCGGGACTAGCGTCGAGCAGTACTTC
>few|TRBJ2-7|TRBV6-6|TRBD2
CASSPGLAWTYEQYF
TGTGCCAGCAGTCCCGGACTAGCGTGGACCTACGAGCAGTACTTC
>once|TRBJ2-1|TRBV7-2|TRBD2
CASSLVAGNYNEQFF
TGTGCCAGCAGCTTAGTAGCGGGTAATTACAATGAGCAGTTCTTC
>-|TRBJ2-2|TRBV15|-
CATSYRQANTGELFF
TGTGCCACCAGCTATAGACAGGCGAACACCGGGGAGCTGTTTTTT
>few|TRBJ2-7|TRBV4-2|TRBD2
CASSLLAGDEQYF
TGTGCCAGCAGCCTACTAGCGGGAGACGAGCAGTACTTC
>-|TRBJ2-7|TRBV5-6|-
CASSLSHEQYF
TGTGCCAGCAGCTTGAGCCACGAGCAGTACTTC
>-|TRBJ2-1|TRBV27|-
CASTQSQGWYNEQFF
TGTGCCAGCACCCAGAGTCAGGGGTGGTACAATGAGCAGTTCTTC
>-|TRBJ1-1|TRBV27|-
CASSLVGGRTEAFF
TGTGCCAGCAGTTTAGTGGGGGGGAGGACTGAAGCTTTCTTT
>-|TRBJ2-5|TRBV29-1|-
CSAGGLSQETQYF
TGCAGCGCCGGAGGGCTATCCCAAGAGACCCAGTACTTC
>-|TRBJ2-1|TRBV7-9|TRBD1
CASSLGTGENNEQFF
TGTGCCAGCAGCTTAGGGACAGGGGAGAACAATGAGCAGTTCTTC
>-|TRBJ2-6|TRBV9|-
CASSVATGSGANVLTF
TGTGCCAGCAGCGTAGCTACAGGCTCTGGGGCCAACGTCCTGACTTTC
>-|TRBJ1-2|TRBV7-9|TRBD1
CASSLGGTGEDGYTF
TGTGCCAGCAGCTTAGGAGGGACAGGGGAGGATGGCTACACCTTC
>-|TRBJ1-4|TRBV7-9|-
CASSVGPGEKLFF
TGTGCCAGCTCCGTAGGCCCCGGGGAAAAACTGTTTTTT
>few|TRBJ1-1|TRBV7-9|-
CASSYGSTEAFF
TGTGCCAGCAGCTACGGGAGCACTGAAGCTTTCTTT
>-|TRBJ2-1|TRBV2|TRBD1
CASRNGQGWNEQFF
TGTGCCAGCAGGAATGGACAGGGCTGGAATGAGCAGTTCTTC
>-|TRBJ1-1|TRBV5-1|TRBD1
CASRLDRTNTEAFF
TGCGCCAGCAGATTGGACAGGACGAACACTGAAGCTTTCTTT
>-|TRBJ2-7|TRBV6-5|TRBD1
CASRHGDRGSYEQYF
TGTGCCAGCAGACACGGGGACAGGGGCTCCTACGAGCAGTACTTC
>-|TRBJ2-1|TRBV5-1|-
CASSFTGGYYNEQFF
TGCGCCAGCAGCTTTACGGGGGGCTATTACAATGAGCAGTTCTTC
>-|TRBJ2-7|TRBV6-5|TRBD2
CASSPQRGNSYEQYF
TGTGCCAGCAGTCCTCAGCGGGGGAACTCCTACGAGCAGTACTTC
>-|TRBJ1-2|TRBV5-4|TRBD1
CASSSRTGNYGYTF
TGTGCCAGCAGCTCTCGGACAGGAAACTATGGCTACACCTTC
>-|TRBJ1-5|TRBV28|TRBD1
CVSTGVNQPQHF
TGTGTCTCGACAGGGGTGAATCAGCCCCAGCATTTT
>-|TRBJ2-3|TRBV30|-
CAWDRGTTDTQYF
TGTGCCTGGGATAGGGGCACCACAGATACGCAGTATTTT
>-|TRBJ2-7|TRBV29-1|TRBD2
CSVRPGREGYEQYF
TGCAGCGTCCGACCGGGGCGGGAGGGCTACGAGCAGTACTTC
>-|TRBJ2-5|TRBV27|-
CASSGGAVETQYF
TGTGCCAGCAGTGGGGGGGCCGTGGAGACCCAGTACTTC
>-|TRBJ2-2|TRBV9|-
CASSVVQGSVFSGELFF
TGTGCCAGCAGCGTAGTACAGGGCTCCGTTTTTTCCGGGGAGCTGTTTTTT
>-|TRBJ2-3|TRBV19|-
CASSIDGRSTDTQYF
TGTGCCAGTAGTATAGATGGCCGCAGCACAGATACGCAGTATTTT
>-|TRBJ2-7|TRBV4-3|-
CASSQEGPPTYEQYF
TGCGCCAGCAGCCAAGAGGGCCCGCCGACCTACGAGCAGTACTTC
>-|TRBJ1-2|TRBV4-3|-
CASSQGSGSYGYTF
TGCGCCAGCAGCCAAGGGTCCGGTTCCTATGGCTACACCTTC
>once|TRBJ1-5|TRBV30|-
CAWSGGGAINQPQHF
TGTGCCTGGAGTGGCGGGGGGGCCATAAATCAGCCCCAGCATTTT
>-|TRBJ2-5|TRBV7-9|-
CASSSGNQETQYF
TGTGCCAGCAGCTCGGGTAATCAAGAGACCCAGTACTTC
>-|TRBJ1-1|TRBV5-1|TRBD1
CASSLIYRGRNTEAFF
TGCGCCAGCAGCTTAATATACAGGGGTAGGAACACTGAAGCTTTCTTT
>-|TRBJ2-7|TRBV12-5|-
CASGLVQRDYEQYF
TGTGCTAGTGGTTTGGTACAGAGGGACTACGAGCAGTACTTC